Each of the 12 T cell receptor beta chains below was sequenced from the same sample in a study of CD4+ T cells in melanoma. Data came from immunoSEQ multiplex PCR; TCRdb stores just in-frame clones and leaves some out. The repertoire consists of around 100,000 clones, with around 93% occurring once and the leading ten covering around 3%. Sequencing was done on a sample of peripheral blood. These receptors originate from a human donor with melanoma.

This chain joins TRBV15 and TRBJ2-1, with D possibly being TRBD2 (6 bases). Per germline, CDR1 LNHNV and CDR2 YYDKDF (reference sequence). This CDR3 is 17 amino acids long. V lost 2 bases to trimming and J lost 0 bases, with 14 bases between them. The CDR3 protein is CATSRTPGLPSYNEQFF. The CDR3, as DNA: TGTGCCACCAGCAGAACGCCGGGACTCCCCTCCTACAATGAGCAGTTCTTC.

CDR3 nucleotides: TGTGCCAGTAATCCGGTAGGCCTCAGCGGGGGGGCCAATGAGCAGTTCTTC. Translation: CASNPVGLSGGANEQFF. This chain uses TRBV19 with TRBJ2-1; 10 bases map to TRBD2. The germline gives CDR1 LNHDA, CDR2 SQIVND (reference sequence). V was pared by 7 bases and J by 6 bases, with 15 bases of the junction left unmatched. The CDR3 totals 17 residues.

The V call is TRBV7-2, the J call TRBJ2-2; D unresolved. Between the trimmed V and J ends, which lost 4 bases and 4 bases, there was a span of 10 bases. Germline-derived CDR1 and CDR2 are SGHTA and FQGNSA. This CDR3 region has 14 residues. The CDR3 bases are TGTGCCAGCAGCTCCCCGACTCTCACCGGGGAGCTGTTTTTT. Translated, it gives CASSSPTLTGELFF.

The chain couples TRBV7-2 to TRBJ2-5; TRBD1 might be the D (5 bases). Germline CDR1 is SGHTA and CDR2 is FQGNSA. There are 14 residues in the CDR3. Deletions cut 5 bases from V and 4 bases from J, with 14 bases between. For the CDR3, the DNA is TGTGCCAGCAGCACGACAGTACTCGGAGAGACCCAGTACTTC. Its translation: CASSTTVLGETQYF.

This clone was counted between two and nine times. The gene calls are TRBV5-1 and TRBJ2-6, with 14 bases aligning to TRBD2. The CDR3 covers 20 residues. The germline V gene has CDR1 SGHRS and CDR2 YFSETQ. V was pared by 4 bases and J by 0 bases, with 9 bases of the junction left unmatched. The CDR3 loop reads CASSLIGTSGSFSGANVLTF. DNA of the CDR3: TGCGCCAGCAGCCTGATCGGGACTAGCGGGAGTTTCTCTGGGGCCAACGTCCTGACTTTC.

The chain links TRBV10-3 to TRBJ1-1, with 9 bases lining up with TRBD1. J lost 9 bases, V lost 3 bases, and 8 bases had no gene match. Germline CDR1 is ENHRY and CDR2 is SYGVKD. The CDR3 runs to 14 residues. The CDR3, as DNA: TGTGCCATCAGTGATCAATCGGACAGGGGAAAAGCTTTCTTT. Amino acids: CAISDQSDRGKAFF.

CDR3 amino acids: CAISETSGTDTQYF. The CDR3 DNA is TGTGCCATCAGTGAGACTAGCGGCACAGATACGCAGTATTTT. V usage is TRBV10-3 and J usage is TRBJ2-3, with 7 bases aligning to TRBD2. CDR3 length equals 14 residues. Germline V gene sequence: CDR1 ENHRY, CDR2 SYGVKD. J lost 1 base, V lost 2 bases, and 0 bases had no gene match.

The CDR3 nucleotides read TGTGCCAGCAGCCGTGGTTTTAGCGGAGCCTACAATGAGCAGTTCTTC. As protein: CASSRGFSGAYNEQFF. The J gene is TRBJ2-1, the V gene TRBV7-2, with D maybe TRBD2 (6 bases). Trimming shortened V by 5 bases and J by 2 bases, and 16 bases separated the two germline ends. The CDR3 spans 16 residues. Germline V gene data show CDR1 as SGHTA and CDR2 as FQGNSA.

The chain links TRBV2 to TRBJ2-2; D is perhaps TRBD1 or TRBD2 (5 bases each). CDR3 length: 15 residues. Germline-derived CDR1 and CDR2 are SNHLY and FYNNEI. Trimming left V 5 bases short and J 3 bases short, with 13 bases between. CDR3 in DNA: TGTGCCAGCAGTAGAGAGCCGGGGCACACCGGGGAGCTGTTTTTT. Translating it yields CASSREPGHTGELFF.

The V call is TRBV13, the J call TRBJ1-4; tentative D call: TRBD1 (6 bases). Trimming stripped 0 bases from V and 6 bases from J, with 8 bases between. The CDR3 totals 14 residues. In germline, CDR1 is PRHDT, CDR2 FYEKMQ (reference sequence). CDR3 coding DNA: TGTGCCAGCAGCTTAGGGCGGACAGATGAAAAACTGTTTTTT. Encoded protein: CASSLGRTDEKLFF.

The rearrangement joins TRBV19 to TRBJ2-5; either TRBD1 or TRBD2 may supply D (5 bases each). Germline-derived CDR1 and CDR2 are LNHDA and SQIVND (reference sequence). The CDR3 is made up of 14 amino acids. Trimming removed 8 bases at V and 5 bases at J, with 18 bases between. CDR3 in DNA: TGTGCCAGTGGTCCCGGGACCCATTGGGAGACCCAGTACTTC. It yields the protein CASGPGTHWETQYF.

As DNA, the CDR3 is TGTGCCAGCAGGTTAAGGTACGGAGCGAACACCGGGGAGCTGTTTTTT. Amino acid sequence: CASRLRYGANTGELFF. This chain connects TRBV28 to TRBJ2-2, with D unclear. CDR3 length: 16 residues. V gave up 6 bases and J gave up 0 bases, with 14 bases separating them. CDR1 and CDR2 (germline): MDHEN, SYDVKM.